The T cell receptor beta chain under discussion was sequenced for a study of CD8+CD57+ T cells in acquired aplastic anemia. Study-wide background: An average of approximately 3.2 ug of DNA was obtained from sorted CD4+ and CD8+ cells.

Findings and caveats of the study: Significance was not reached for CD8+ Simpson's diversity between patients and controls. Shared by patients and controls, 25 to 30 CD8+ CDR3s were abundant in patients.

The template for TCR beta VDJ and CDR3 sequence profiling was genomic DNA. TCRdb processed the reads anew with MiXCR; each CDR3 protein has one entry. This sample has 200,000 to 250,000 distinct CDR3 sequences; about 37% occur once, and the top ten carry 1.1%. In its sample, this clonotype was seen a few times. Its target is not known. Germline CDR1 is SGHRS and CDR2 is YFSETQ. The CDR3 covers 17 residues. V was clipped by 4 bases and J by 4 bases; unmatched bases: 13. Specimen: sorted CD4+, CD8+, or CD8+CD57+ T cells (not recorded which) from PBMCs. The rearrangement links TRBV5-1 to TRBJ2-5; 10 bases agree with TRBD2. This receptor was obtained from a human donor in good health, serving as a control. The CDR3 DNA sequence: TGCGCCAGCAGCCATGGACTAGCGGACTGGGGGGGAGAGACCCAGTACTTC. Its protein is CASSHGLADWGGETQYF.